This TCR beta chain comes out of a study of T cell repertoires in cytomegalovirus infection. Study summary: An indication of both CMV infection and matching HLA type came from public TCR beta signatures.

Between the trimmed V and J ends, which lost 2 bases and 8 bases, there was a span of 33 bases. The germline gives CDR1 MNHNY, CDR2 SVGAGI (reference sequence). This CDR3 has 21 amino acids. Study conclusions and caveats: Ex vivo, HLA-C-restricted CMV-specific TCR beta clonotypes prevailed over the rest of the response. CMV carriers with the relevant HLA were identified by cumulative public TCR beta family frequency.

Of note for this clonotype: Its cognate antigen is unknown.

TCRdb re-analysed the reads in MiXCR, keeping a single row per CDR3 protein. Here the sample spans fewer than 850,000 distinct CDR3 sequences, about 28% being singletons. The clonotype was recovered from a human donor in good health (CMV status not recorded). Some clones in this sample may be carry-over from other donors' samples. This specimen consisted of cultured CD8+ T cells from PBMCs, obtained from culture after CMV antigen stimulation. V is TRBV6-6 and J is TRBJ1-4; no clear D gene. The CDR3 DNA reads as TGTGCCAGCAGTTACCTTGGGAGGGATGCCCTAGACTCGAGGCTGGGGGAAAAACTGTTTTTT. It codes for CASSYLGRDALDSRLGEKLFF.